This is a list of T cell receptor beta chains from one sample in a study of T cells in Graves' hyperthyroidism and ophthalmopathy. TCRdb redid the calling of the multiplex PCR reads with MiXCR, one entry per CDR3 protein. The sample shows more than 450,000 distinct CDR3 sequences, 14% of them seen only once. Sample: blood. These receptors all stem from a woman between 40 and 55 years old with Graves' hyperthyroidism. The CDR3 runs from the conserved cysteine through the conserved F or W. Not every row has a clone size; where given, it reads once, few, many or a size class.

V | size | CDR3
TRBV30 | many | CAWGILAGVVDTGELFF
TRBV12-3/TRBV12-4 | many | CASRATGPSETQYF
TRBV27 | . | CASSSTAIWTGREDTQYF
TRBV28 | many | CASSPSYRGSRETQYF
TRBV29-1 | many | CSVEGGLGNIQYF
TRBV2 | many | CASRPGQGATEAFF
TRBV5-5 | . | CASSLANTYEQYF
TRBV9 | few | CASSPAGTSVYEQYF
TRBV30 | . | CAWSVVGSGELFF
TRBV10-3 | . | CAISDGRDSVGETQYF
TRBV29-1 | many | CSVRQTGYGIGETQYF
TRBV4-1 | . | CASSQSWTGHNEQFF
TRBV5-1 | many | CASKPGQVGEQFF
TRBV28 | many | CASSLYQGGGEQYF
TRBV28 | many | CASTPDAGTRTGELFF
TRBV6-2/TRBV6-3 | few | CASSYSSGAYNEQFF
TRBV3-1 | many | CASSQLAGVEQFF
TRBV9 | few | CASSVTGSSRTDTQYF
TRBV28 | many | CASSPPGDRRNQPQHF
TRBV29-1 | . | CSVVLQGGYGYTF
TRBV29-1 | . | CSAEGGTSGKSSYEQYF
TRBV2 | few | CASTRGSTGELFF
TRBV18 | many | CASSPLSVGEKLFF
TRBV6-1 | many | CASRRHSLTDTQYF